The clone carrying this T cell receptor (beta chain) was observed once. Its antigen is unknown. V lost 6 bases to trimming and J lost 4 bases, with 18 bases between them. Germline V CDR1 and CDR2: MRHNA, SNTAGT. The CDR3 is 15 amino acids. Primed by a sample-barcoded 5' primer and a J-beta primer mix, a second PCR proceeded for 7 to 11 cycles. Via MiXCR, TCRdb re-called the 5' RACE reads, giving one row per CDR3 protein. The data contain hundreds of thousands of distinct CDR3 sequences, 45% to 65% of them singletons. These data come from a study of blood T cells in healthy people across ages. Study-wide results and limits: A strong correlation between TCR beta diversity and naive T cell percentage was seen. Greater diversity and more naive CD4+ cells were seen in long-lived donors than in aged donors.

The people who gave samples were healthy Caucasians from Russia, aged about 6 to 100. Researchers collected 9 to 10 milliliters of peripheral blood from every single donor. The clonotype originates from a man aged 55 to 69 in good health. The sample comprised blood. The chain links TRBV6-4 to TRBJ1-2, with D possibly TRBD1 on 6 matching bases. As DNA, the CDR3 is TGTGCCAGCAGCCAAGAGGGGGGACCACTCTATGGCTACACCTTC. The encoded protein is CASSQEGGPLYGYTF.